This is a list of T cell receptor beta chains from one sample in a study of blood T cell repertoires in COVID-19. Sequencing used immunoSEQ multiplex PCR; TCRdb keeps in-frame clones, though not all of them. The sample consists of 300,000 to 400,000 clones, roughly 90% of them appearing once. The sample consisted of peripheral blood. Receptors were obtained from a woman younger than 45 with COVID-19, enrolled during active disease. Each CDR3 is given with its conserved first and last residue. A D gene is named only where the DNA matches it firmly. Size is omitted from some rows. Given values are once, few, many or a class for expanded clones.

d_call	clone_size	v_call	j_call	cdr3_nt	cdr3_aa
.	.	TRBV16	TRBJ2-4	TGTGCCAGCAGCCAATCAGGGGAAATTCAGTACTTC	CASSQSGEIQYF
.	.	TRBV5-5	TRBJ1-2	TGTGCCAGCAGCTTGGCCGGACGGGAGGGTGGCTACACCTTC	CASSLAGREGGYTF
TRBD1	.	TRBV27	TRBJ1-1	TGTGCCAGCAGTACTAATACCGCGGGACAGTTAAACACTGAAGCTTTCTTT	CASSTNTAGQLNTEAFF
TRBD1	.	TRBV11-3	TRBJ1-4	TGTGCCAGCAGCTTCCCCGAAACAGGGGGCGGTTATGAAAAACTGTTTTTT	CASSFPETGGGYEKLFF
.	once	TRBV9	TRBJ1-1	TGTGCCAGCAGCGTAGGGGTCGGAGACACTGAAGCTTTCTTT	CASSVGVGDTEAFF
TRBD1	.	TRBV19	TRBJ1-2	TGTGCCAGTAGTATGAGGGACAGGGGGCTATTAAACTATGGCTACACCTTC	CASSMRDRGLLNYGYTF
.	.	TRBV5-1	TRBJ2-1	TGCGCCAGCAGCTTGGTGGCGGAGAAGCAGTTCTTC	CASSLVAEKQFF
TRBD1	.	TRBV10-3	TRBJ1-2	TGTGCCGCGAGAGGGACAGACTATGGCTACACCTTC	CAARGTDYGYTF
.	.	TRBV4-3	TRBJ1-1	TGCGCCAGCAGCCAATCTCGAGGGAACACTGAAGCTTTCTTT	CASSQSRGNTEAFF
.	.	TRBV27	TRBJ1-2	TGTGCCAGCAGTCTCACAGGGAACTATGGCTACACCTTC	CASSLTGNYGYTF
.	.	TRBV5-6	TRBJ2-1	TGTGCCAGCAGCTTAGACAGGAACCGGGCGAATGAGCAGTTCTTC	CASSLDRNRANEQFF
.	.	TRBV7-8	TRBJ2-2	TGTGCCAGCAGCTATAGGACTGCCACCGGGGAGCTGTTTTTT	CASSYRTATGELFF
TRBD1	.	TRBV27	TRBJ1-2	TGTGCCAGCAGTTTAACCGGACGGGACAGGGAGAGGGGCTATGGCTACACCTTC	CASSLTGRDRERGYGYTF
TRBD1	few	TRBV5-1	TRBJ2-7	TGCGCCAGCAGCGGCGACAGGGCGGCGGACGAGCAGTACTTC	CASSGDRAADEQYF
.	.	TRBV7-9	TRBJ1-3	TGTGCCAGCAGCCCGCCCCTAGTCTCTGGAAACACCATATATTTT	CASSPPLVSGNTIYF
TRBD1	.	TRBV7-8	TRBJ1-5	TGTGCCAGCAGCGCCCCGGGACAGGGTAGGAATCAGCCCCAGCATTTT	CASSAPGQGRNQPQHF
.	.	TRBV3-1/TRBV3-2	TRBJ2-2	TGTGCCAGCAGCCAAGTAGGGGGGGACACCGGGGAGCTGTTTTTT	CASSQVGGDTGELFF
TRBD1	.	TRBV2	TRBJ2-2	TGTGCCAGCTATGGGACAGGGGCGAACACCGGGGAGCTGTTTTTT	CASYGTGANTGELFF
.	.	TRBV4-2	TRBJ1-1	TGTGCCAGCAGCCAACTGGGGGGGGCAGCTGAAGCTTTCTTT	CASSQLGGAAEAFF
TRBD1	.	TRBV10-2	TRBJ2-5	TGCGCCAGCAGAAAGGACAGGTCGGGCGAGACCCAGTACTTC	CASRKDRSGETQYF
TRBD1	.	TRBV18	TRBJ2-5	TGTGCCAGCTCTCCTACTGGACAGGTCTCGTGGGAGACCCAGTACTTC	CASSPTGQVSWETQYF
.	.	TRBV28	TRBJ1-1	TGTGCCAGCAGTTCCTATGCGGATTTGAACACTGAAGCTTTCTTT	CASSSYADLNTEAFF
.	.	TRBV5-5	TRBJ1-1	TGTGCCAGCACCCCCCAGCGGGGGGACACTGAAGCTTTCTTT	CASTPQRGDTEAFF
.	.	TRBV11-2	TRBJ2-1	TGTGCCAGCAGCTCGGAGAGGGTGAATGAGCAGTTCTTC	CASSSERVNEQFF
.	.	TRBV6-4	TRBJ2-3	TGTGCCACCTCGGGGGGCAGGGGGCGCTTTAACGCCAATGGTACGCAGTATTTT	CATSGGRGRFNANGTQYF
TRBD1	.	TRBV19	TRBJ1-4	TGTGCCACCGGGGACAGGACCACAACTAATGAAAAACTGTTTTTT	CATGDRTTTNEKLFF
.	.	TRBV18	TRBJ2-7	TGTGCCAGCTCACGACGGGGCTCCTACGAGCAGTACTTC	CASSRRGSYEQYF
.	.	TRBV11-2	TRBJ2-5	TGTGCCAGCAGCTCCAGGGTGCAGGAGACCCAGTACTTC	CASSSRVQETQYF
.	.	TRBV7-9	TRBJ1-1	TGTGCCAGCAGCTTATCGGAGGGCTCGGCTTTCTTT	CASSLSEGSAFF
.	.	TRBV11-2	TRBJ2-1	TGTGCCAGCAGCTTACTTGCGGATGAGCAGTTCTTC	CASSLLADEQFF
TRBD1	.	TRBV10-1	TRBJ2-3	TGCGCCAGCAGTGGCGGGACAGGCACCACAGATACGCAGTATTTT	CASSGGTGTTDTQYF
TRBD2	.	TRBV7-2	TRBJ2-3	TGTGCCAGCAGCTCGGCCCTACTAGCGACCAGCACAGATACGCAGTATTTT	CASSSALLATSTDTQYF
.	.	TRBV19	TRBJ1-1	TGTGCCAGTAGTCCTTCCGGACTAGGCTATAGCACTGAAGCTTTCTTT	CASSPSGLGYSTEAFF
.	once	TRBV19	TRBJ1-1	TGTGCCAGTAGTATGTTTACAGGGAAAACTGAAGCTTTCTTT	CASSMFTGKTEAFF
.	.	TRBV19	TRBJ2-2	TGTGCCAGTCGAGGGTGGGCAAACACCGGGGAGCTGTTTTTT	CASRGWANTGELFF
.	.	TRBV29-1	TRBJ2-3	TGCAGCGTTGAAGATCTTACAGATACGCAGTATTTT	CSVEDLTDTQYF
.	once	TRBV6-5	TRBJ1-2	TGTGCCAGCAGGATGGGAGGGGAGAATGGCTACACCTTC	CASRMGGENGYTF
.	.	TRBV6-5	TRBJ1-1	TGTGCCAGCAGTTACTCCGCAGGAGGGACTGAAGCTTTCTTT	CASSYSAGGTEAFF
.	.	TRBV5-4	TRBJ1-1	TGTGCCAGCAGCTTTGCAGAAAACACTGAAGCTTTCTTT	CASSFAENTEAFF
.	.	TRBV12-1	TRBJ1-6	TGTGCCAGTAACGGGAAGGACAGGGTTGATTCACCCCTCCACTTT	CASNGKDRVDSPLHF
.	.	TRBV27	TRBJ2-3	TGTGCCAGCAGTCTGTCCCGTCCTAGCACAGATACGCAGTATTTT	CASSLSRPSTDTQYF
TRBD1	.	TRBV4-2	TRBJ2-1	TGTGCCAGCAGCCAAGATTTAGGGGGCGAGTATCTCAATGAGCAGTTCTTC	CASSQDLGGEYLNEQFF
.	.	TRBV11-3	TRBJ2-1	TGTGCCAGCAGGTTGGTTCAGGGCGGTGAGCAGTTCTTC	CASRLVQGGEQFF
TRBD2	once	TRBV5-1	TRBJ2-1	TGCGCCAGCAGCCCCGGACTAGCGGAGACGAATGAGCAGTTCTTC	CASSPGLAETNEQFF
TRBD2	.	TRBV19	TRBJ2-3	TGTGCCAGTAGTGCACTAGCGGGCCTTAGCAGGGGTACGCAGTATTTT	CASSALAGLSRGTQYF
TRBD2	.	TRBV3-1/TRBV3-2	TRBJ2-7	TGTGCCAGCAGATGCCTAGCGGGGTCCTACGAGCAGTACTTC	CASRCLAGSYEQYF